This T cell receptor beta chain was retrieved from a study of blood T cell repertoires in COVID-19. Study information: Samples of COVID-19 (acute and convalescent) were obtained from the United States, Italy and Spain.

In the original processing: Amplification of reference gene primers provided the estimated nucleated cell counts. Clones were read by immunoSEQ multiplex PCR, and TCRdb kept only the in-frame ones, dropping some. The DNA gave D and trimming, while V, J and clone size come from that table. Here the sample spans a few hundred thousand clones, roughly 90% being singletons. It was during active infection that Seattle patients were enrolled and then longitudinally followed. CDR3 length: 15 amino acids. Germline V CDR1 and CDR2: SGHRS, YFSETQ. V gave up 4 bases and J gave up 4 bases; unmatched junction bases: 7.

The sequence derives from a man between 18 and 35 years old with COVID-19, enrolled during active disease. The gene calls are TRBV5-1 and TRBJ2-3; TRBD2 matches 9 bases. The source material was peripheral blood. The CDR3 spells CASSGMGTSPDTQYF. Here the CDR3 DNA reads TGCGCCAGCAGCGGTATGGGGACTAGCCCAGATACGCAGTATTTT. The complete variable domain, with remaining parts taken from reference TRBV5-1 and TRBJ2-3, reads KAGVTQTPRYLIKTRGQQVTLSCSPISGHRSVSWYQQTPGQGLQFLFEYFSETQRNKGNFPGRFSGRQFSNSRSEMNVSTLELGDSALYLCASSGMGTSPDTQYFGPGTRLTVL.